These 6 T cell receptor beta chains came from one sample sequenced in a study of cytomegalovirus exposure and HLA in healthy donors. The PCR had 60 Vbeta and 13 Jbeta primers. Clones were sequenced by immunoSEQ multiplex PCR, and TCRdb holds only the in-frame ones, with some missing. This sample has some 180,000 clones, with about 79% found just once. The sample comprised PBMCs. All receptors derive from a girl under 10 years old in good health and CMV-seropositive.

The CDR3 sequence: CASSQDRHSQETQYF. The CDR3 DNA sequence: TGCGCCAGCAGCCAGGACAGACATAGCCAAGAGACCCAGTACTTC. The V call is TRBV4-1, the J call TRBJ2-5; a weak D match, TRBD1 (6 bases). CDR1 and CDR2 from the germline V gene are MGHRA and YSYEKL. This CDR3 is 15 amino acids long. Trimming removed 3 bases at V and 1 base at J, with 12 bases between.

The rearrangement uses TRBV5-4 and TRBJ1-1; D is ambiguous. Germline-derived CDR1 and CDR2 are SGHNT and YYREEE (reference sequence). V shed 2 bases and J shed 9 bases, with 8 bases lying between them. The CDR3 has 11 amino acids. Written as DNA, the CDR3 is TGTGCCAGCAGCTTTCGGGAGAAAGCTTTCTTT. It is translated as CASSFREKAFF. The variable domain in full, with the rest retrieved from reference TRBV5-4 and TRBJ1-1, is ETGVTQSPTHLIKTRGQQVTLRCSSQSGHNTVSWYQQALGQGPQFIFQYYREEENGRGNFPPRFSGLQFPNYSSELNVNALELDDSALYLCASSFREKAFFGQGTRLTVV.

Written as DNA, the CDR3 is TGTGCCAGCTCCGAAAATTTGCAGCGGGGGCGATCCTACAATGAGCAGTTCTTC. It translates to CASSENLQRGRSYNEQFF. This chain uses TRBV18 with TRBJ2-1; 8 bases are shared with TRBD2. CDR3 length: 18 residues. Per the germline V gene, CDR1 is KGHSH and CDR2 is LQKENI. The V and J ends lost 6 bases and 1 base, in that order; junction bases with no gene match: 14.

The chain is built from TRBV6-1 and TRBJ2-7, with 7 nucleotides matching TRBD1. The CDR3 covers 14 residues. The V segment lost 1 base and the J segment 6 bases; nucleotides outside the gene matches: 6. Germline V CDR1 and CDR2: MNHNS, SASEGT. CDR3 loop: CASSEGFWTGEQYF. The CDR3 DNA sequence: TGTGCCAGCAGTGAAGGTTTCTGGACAGGCGAGCAGTACTTC.

The rearrangement uses TRBV30 and TRBJ2-7, with TRBD1 matching 8 bases. CDR1 is GTSNPN and CDR2 is SVGIG in the germline V gene (reference sequence). Losses at the gene ends were 3 bases for V and 3 bases for J; bases not matched to a gene: 16. CDR3 length: 17 amino acids. The CDR3 reads CAWRFGQGGELGYEQYF. The CDR3, as DNA: TGTGCCTGGAGGTTCGGACAGGGTGGAGAATTAGGCTACGAGCAGTACTTC. Full variable domain (rest looked up from reference TRBV30 and TRBJ2-7): SQTIHQWPATLVQPVGSPLSLECTVEGTSNPNLYWYRQAAGRGLQLLFYSVGIGQISSEVPQNLSASRPQDRQFILSSKKLLLSDSGFYLCAWRFGQGGELGYEQYFGPGTRLTVT.

The gene calls are TRBV29-1 and TRBJ2-7; 7 bases map to TRBD2. Unmatched junction bases numbered 5, after V lost 1 base and J lost 5 bases. This CDR3 is built from 13 residues. Germline CDR1 reads SQVTM; CDR2 reads ANQGSEA. CDR3 region: CSVEGGGKNEQYF. The CDR3 DNA reads TGCAGCGTTGAAGGGGGAGGGAAGAACGAGCAGTACTTC.